Reported below is one T cell receptor (beta chain). Its antigen is still unknown. Using approximately 15 ng of total RNA, TCR libraries were made with the QIAseq Immune Repertoire TCR panel. TCRdb passed the reads through MiXCR, listing each CDR3 protein once. The sample gives about 280 distinct CDR3 sequences, roughly a tenth of which show up once; approximately 57% is in the top ten. This sample was included in a study of circulating CD8 cells and anti-PD-1 response in melanoma. Study in general: Every 2 weeks, patients got 3 mg/kg nivolumab intravenously. Broader study findings: Replicates were generally not done for experiments. At M1, fewer than 8% of TRB clonotypes appeared in multiple subsets.

The CDR3 sequence is 11 residues long. V was trimmed by 5 bases and J by 7 bases, leaving 9 bases between them. The V gene's germline CDR1 is MDHEN and CDR2 SYDVKM. From live CD3+CD8+TCRalphabeta+ cells, four PD-1 and/or TIGIT subsets were sorted. The sequences come from CD8+ T cells from PBMCs, collected at baseline or after one month of anti-PD-1 therapy (not recorded which). This sequence was found in a human donor with melanoma. This chain links TRBV28 with TRBJ2-7; possibly TRBD2 for D (6 bases). The CDR3 DNA sequence: TGTGCCAGCAGTCTTGGAGGGGAGCAGTACTTC. Encoded protein: CASSLGGEQYF.